Following are 13 T cell receptor beta chains from one sample sequenced in a study of T-cell reconstitution after alpha-beta-depleted transplantation in children. Unique molecular identifiers were incorporated when the TCRbeta library was constructed. TCRdb reanalysed the PCR reads using MiXCR and keeps one entry per CDR3 protein. The sample records 450,000 to 500,000 distinct CDR3 sequences, about an eighth being singletons. The source was PBMCs from the stem cell graft donor, collected from the stem cell graft. These receptors came from a human donor who donated a stem cell graft to a child with combined immunodeficiency.

This clonotype occurred a few times. This rearrangement joins TRBV28 to TRBJ2-5; TRBD2 matches 11 bases. J lost 3 bases, V lost 9 bases, and 3 bases had no gene match. This CDR3 has 13 residues. Germline V gene data show CDR1 as MDHEN and CDR2 as SYDVKM. CDR3 in amino acids: CASSSGGEETQYF. The CDR3 DNA is TGTGCCAGTAGTAGCGGGGGGGAAGAGACCCAGTACTTC.

The table lists this clonotype with many counts. The chain employs TRBV10-3 and TRBJ2-7, with 7 bases lining up with TRBD1. Losses at the gene ends were 0 bases for V and 2 bases for J; bases not matched to a gene: 7. Germline lookup yields CDR1 ENHRY and CDR2 SYGVKD. CDR3 length: 16 amino acids. CDR3 loop: CAISESKGQGAYEQYF. The CDR3 coding sequence is TGTGCCATCAGTGAGTCGAAAGGGCAGGGGGCCTACGAGCAGTACTTC.

The rearrangement links TRBV6-1 to TRBJ1-1; perhaps TRBD1 as D (6 bases). In germline, CDR1 is MNHNS, CDR2 SASEGT. This CDR3 has 15 amino acids. V lost 8 bases to trimming and J lost 1 base, with 17 bases between them. Here the CDR3 reads CASRREQGGNTEAFF. The CDR3 DNA reads TGTGCCAGCCGTCGGGAACAGGGAGGGAACACTGAAGCTTTCTTT.

This chain uses TRBV2 with TRBJ2-1; 8 bases agree with TRBD2. V shed 7 bases, J shed 3 bases, and the junction held 11 bases outside the gene matches. This CDR3 comprises 16 residues. Germline V lookup: CDR1 SNHLY, CDR2 FYNNEI. The CDR3 is CASMETGLEFYNEQFF. In DNA form, the CDR3 reads TGTGCCAGCATGGAGACGGGACTAGAGTTCTACAATGAGCAGTTCTTC.

This clonotype was picked up a small number of times. This chain links TRBV4-3 with TRBJ1-2; 7 nucleotides match TRBD1. The V gene's germline CDR1 is LGHNA and CDR2 YSLEER. The CDR3 spans 16 residues. Trimming at V came to 2 bases and at J to 3 bases, leaving 9 bases not matched to a gene. CDR3 protein: CASSQRPTGFDYGYTF. The CDR3 DNA is TGCGCCAGCAGCCAAAGACCGACAGGGTTCGACTATGGCTACACCTTC.

The chain joins TRBV5-1 to TRBJ2-5; the match to TRBD2 covers 8 bases. V gave up 4 bases and J gave up 3 bases; unmatched junction bases: 5. Germline V CDR1 and CDR2: SGHRS, YFSETQ. The CDR3 length is 14 residues. The chain's CDR3 is CASSGGLDEETQYF. In DNA, the CDR3 is TGCGCCAGCAGCGGGGGACTAGATGAAGAGACCCAGTACTTC.

This sequence joins TRBV20-1 and TRBJ1-6; possible D gene TRBD1, 6 bases. The germline V and J ends were trimmed by 6 bases and 5 bases, with 23 bases remaining between them. Per germline, CDR1 DFQATT and CDR2 SNEGSKA (reference sequence). The CDR3 is 17 amino acids. The CDR3, as DNA: TGCAGTGCCCGACCCGGCTACCGGACAGCAAATAATTCACCCCTCCACTTT. Translation gives CSARPGYRTANNSPLHF.

The table lists this clonotype with a few counts. The chain couples TRBV20-1 to TRBJ2-2, with 8 bases aligning to TRBD2. The ends lost 6 bases at V and 6 bases at J; junction bases unmatched: 12. The CDR3 runs to 15 residues. CDR1 is DFQATT and CDR2 is SNEGSKA in the germline V gene (reference sequence). In DNA, the CDR3 is TGCAGTGCCCCACCCCTAACTAGCGGCTCCGGGGAGCTGTTTTTT. Translating it yields CSAPPLTSGSGELFF.

This clonotype was seen ten or more times. The V and J genes are TRBV29-1 and TRBJ2-7; 7 bases match TRBD1. Trimming at V came to 6 bases and at J to 3 bases, leaving 8 bases not matched to a gene. The germline CDR1 and CDR2 sequences are SQVTM and ANQGSEA. This CDR3 contains 13 residues. Here the CDR3 reads CSVGRGYHYEQYF. The CDR3 bases are TGCAGCGTGGGCAGGGGGTACCACTACGAGCAGTACTTC.

The chain carries TRBV20-1 and TRBJ2-3, with 8 bases that match TRBD1. CDR1 DFQATT and CDR2 SNEGSKA come from the germline V gene (reference sequence). The CDR3 contains 14 residues. V shed 6 bases and J 3 bases; nucleotides not matched to a gene: 8. The CDR3 protein is CSAREDRATDTQYF. CDR3 sequence (DNA): TGCAGTGCCCGAGAGGACAGGGCAACAGATACGCAGTATTTT.

CDR3 loop: CASSHPGTGDYEQYF. The CDR3 DNA sequence: TGTGCCAGCAGCCACCCTGGGACAGGGGACTACGAGCAGTACTTC. V usage is TRBV3-1 and J usage is TRBJ2-7; 10 bases line up with TRBD1. The germline V gene has CDR1 LGHDT and CDR2 YNNKEL (reference sequence). The CDR3 spans 15 residues. V lost 3 bases and J lost 3; bases outside the gene matches: 5.

The sample holds many counts of this clonotype. The V and J genes are TRBV29-1 and TRBJ2-1; D not resolved. Germline values: CDR1 SQVTM, CDR2 ANQGSEA. The ends were cut back, 4 bases at V and 2 bases at J, with 9 bases in the middle. The CDR3 extends over 13 amino acids. CDR3 sequence: CSVVPRTYNEQFF. CDR3 bases: TGCAGCGTTGTGCCCCGGACCTACAATGAGCAGTTCTTC.

This clonotype was recorded a few times. The chain combines TRBV24-1 with TRBJ2-1; D is undetermined. Trimming took off 2 bases at V and 10 bases at J, with 11 bases between the two ends. Germline V lookup: CDR1 KGHDR, CDR2 SFDVKD. The CDR3 has 13 amino acids. The CDR3 sequence: CATSDSAYREQFF. CDR3 coding DNA: TGTGCCACCAGTGATTCGGCCTACCGGGAGCAGTTCTTC.